Each of the 5 T cell receptor beta chains below was sequenced from the same sample in a study of blood T cell repertoires in COVID-19. Assay: immunoSEQ multiplex PCR; the TCRdb copy retains only in-frame clones and omits some. Of about 15,000 clones detected, 70% to 90% appear once; the ten largest clones hold roughly 9%. The sequenced sample was peripheral blood. The receptor set was obtained from a human donor in a cohort sampled during active COVID-19.

The chain recombines TRBV4-1 with TRBJ2-4; 8 positions match TRBD2. The germline gives CDR1 MGHRA, CDR2 YSYEKL. The CDR3 runs to 16 residues. V was clipped by 0 bases and J by 6 bases; unmatched bases: 7. The DNA for the CDR3 is TGCGCCAGCAGCCAAGAGGTGACGGGAGGGCGAAACATTCAGTACTTC. It translates to CASSQEVTGGRNIQYF.

The rearrangement uses TRBV7-3 and TRBJ1-6, with TRBD1 matching over 7 bases. Germline CDR1 is SGHTA and CDR2 is FQGTGA. The CDR3 contains 14 residues. Trimming took 4 bases from V and 10 from J; bases not matched to a gene: 7. The CDR3 loop is CASSSTGSRSPLHF. The CDR3, as DNA: TGTGCCAGCAGCTCGACAGGGAGTAGATCACCCCTCCACTTT.

The chain has TRBV11-3 and TRBJ2-4, with 12 bases identical to TRBD2. With V trimmed by 2 bases and J by 8 bases, 7 bases remained unmatched. Looked up from germline, CDR1 is SGHNT and CDR2 is YENEEA. The CDR3 totals 16 residues. The CDR3 sequence: CASSLTLRLAGDIQYF. The CDR3 bases are TGTGCCAGCAGCTTAACCCTCAGACTAGCGGGAGACATTCAGTACTTC.

The chain employs TRBV5-4 and TRBJ1-1; 10 nucleotides match TRBD1. Trimming at V came to 3 bases and at J to 4 bases, leaving 9 bases not matched to a gene. The germline CDR1 and CDR2 sequences are SGHNT and YYREEE (reference sequence). The CDR3 loop spans 16 amino acids. The CDR3 DNA reads TGTGCCAGCAGCTCGCGGGACAGGGGCGCGGGCACTGAAGCTTTCTTT. It is translated as CASSSRDRGAGTEAFF.

The genes are TRBV6-6 and TRBJ2-3; 9 bases fit TRBD2. This CDR3 is 15 amino acids long. CDR1 and CDR2 (germline): MNHNY, SVGAGI (reference sequence). With V trimmed by 9 bases and J by 4 bases, 11 bases remained unmatched. This CDR3 is CASSGGRVEADTQYF. The CDR3 DNA reads as TGTGCCAGTTCGGGCGGGAGGGTGGAGGCAGATACGCAGTATTTT.